Listed below are T cell receptor beta chains from one sample, sequenced in a study of cytomegalovirus exposure and HLA in healthy donors. Clones were sequenced by immunoSEQ multiplex PCR, and TCRdb holds only the in-frame ones, with some missing. The sample lists about 43,000 clones, about 90% occurring once. What was sequenced was PBMCs. Receptor source: a man younger than 30 in good health and CMV-seronegative. Both conserved end residues are part of each CDR3. Fields, in order: D gene, J gene, clone size, V gene, CDR3 length, CDR3 protein, CDR3 DNA. The D gene is left open where the match is weak. Rows may omit the clone size; those that give it use once, few, many or a size class.

. | TRBJ1-6 | . | TRBV6-5 | 16 | CASSYGGSSYNSPLHF | TGTGCCAGCAGTTATGGAGGGAGCTCCTATAATTCACCCCTCCACTTT
TRBD2 | TRBJ2-3 | . | TRBV6-5 | 15 | CASRRSGGAGDTQYF | TGTGCCAGCAGACGGAGCGGGGGGGCCGGTGATACGCAGTATTTT
. | TRBJ2-7 | . | TRBV10-3 | 15 | CAISESSLGAYEQYF | TGTGCCATCAGTGAGTCGTCACTTGGAGCCTACGAGCAGTACTTC
TRBD1 | TRBJ1-1 | . | TRBV5-1 | 15 | CASSPLRGKDTEAFF | TGCGCCAGCAGCCCCCTCAGGGGGAAGGACACTGAAGCTTTCTTT
. | TRBJ1-5 | . | TRBV6-5 | 15 | CASSQNRDSNQPQHF | TGTGCCAGCAGTCAAAACAGGGATAGCAATCAGCCCCAGCATTTT
TRBD2 | TRBJ2-1 | . | TRBV5-6 | 17 | CASSPGGRASGHNEQFF | TGTGCCAGCAGCCCCGGGGGTCGGGCTAGCGGACACAATGAGCAGTTCTTC
. | TRBJ1-1 | . | TRBV7-6 | 15 | CASSLAPGMNTEAFF | TGTGCCAGCAGCTTAGCCCCGGGGATGAACACTGAAGCTTTCTTT
TRBD1 | TRBJ2-2 | . | TRBV9 | 17 | CASSPPWGRGLVGELFF | TGTGCCAGCAGCCCACCTTGGGGCAGGGGGCTGGTCGGGGAGCTGTTTTTT
. | TRBJ1-2 | . | TRBV29-1 | 13 | CSVSTSTNYGYTF | TGCAGCGTTTCGACAAGCACTAACTATGGCTACACCTTC
TRBD2 | TRBJ2-2 | . | TRBV12-5 | 15 | CASGNGLGYTGELFF | TGTGCTAGTGGTAACGGACTAGGTTACACCGGGGAGCTGTTTTTT
. | TRBJ2-5 | few | TRBV6-1 | 14 | CASRPSWGGETQYF | TGTGCCAGCAGACCCAGCTGGGGAGGTGAGACCCAGTACTTC
TRBD1 | TRBJ1-1 | . | TRBV5-1 | 15 | CASSWGTGPVGEAFF | TGCGCCAGCAGCTGGGGGACAGGGCCCGTCGGTGAAGCTTTCTTT
. | TRBJ2-1 | . | TRBV9 | 15 | CASSVGGRTDNEQFF | TGTGCCAGCAGCGTAGGCGGTAGGACAGACAATGAGCAGTTCTTC
TRBD2 | TRBJ2-1 | . | TRBV9 | 16 | CASSQSAAGIYNEQFF | TGTGCCAGCTCCCAAAGTGCAGCGGGAATATACAATGAGCAGTTCTTC
. | TRBJ1-2 | . | TRBV5-4 | 14 | CAGSLGGASDRYTF | TGTGCCGGCAGCTTGGGTGGGGCGTCCGATCGCTACACCTTC
TRBD2 | TRBJ2-1 | . | TRBV11-2 | 16 | CASSLELAGSYNEQFF | TGTGCCAGCAGCTTAGAACTAGCGGGATCATACAATGAGCAGTTCTTC
TRBD1 | TRBJ2-7 | . | TRBV4-3 | 15 | CASSLSRDSSYEQYF | TGCGCCAGCAGCCTCAGCCGGGACAGCTCCTACGAGCAGTACTTC
. | TRBJ2-3 | . | TRBV6-5 | 14 | CASSPRESTDTQYF | TGTGCCAGCAGTCCCCGGGAGAGCACAGATACGCAGTATTTT
. | TRBJ2-1 | . | TRBV27 | 14 | CASSSGSSYNEQFF | TGTGCCAGCAGTTCTGGGAGCTCCTACAATGAGCAGTTCTTC
TRBD1 | TRBJ1-4 | . | TRBV5-6 | 15 | CASSLPGQENEKLFF | TGTGCCAGCAGCTTGCCGGGACAGGAGAATGAAAAACTGTTTTTT
. | TRBJ1-1 | . | TRBV5-1 | 13 | CASSPGQNTEAFF | TGCGCCAGCAGCCCGGGACAGAACACTGAAGCTTTCTTT
. | TRBJ1-3 | . | TRBV9 | 15 | CASSASSGSGNTIYF | TGTGCCAGCAGCGCGTCCTCAGGCTCTGGAAACACCATATATTTT
. | TRBJ2-3 | . | TRBV11-2 | 16 | CASSSYSVWSTDTQYF | TGTGCCAGCAGCTCATATAGCGTCTGGAGCACAGATACGCAGTATTTT
TRBD1 | TRBJ2-7 | . | TRBV5-1 | 15 | CASSLGTGDTYEQYF | TGCGCCAGCAGCTTGGGGACAGGGGATACCTACGAGCAGTACTTC
TRBD1 | TRBJ1-2 | . | TRBV18 | 14 | CASSPGQGNYGYTF | TGTGCCAGCTCACCAGGACAGGGCAACTATGGCTACACCTTC
TRBD2 | TRBJ2-7 | . | TRBV19 | 15 | CASSILLAGASEQYF | TGTGCCAGTAGTATTCTCCTAGCGGGAGCCAGCGAGCAGTACTTC
. | TRBJ1-2 | . | TRBV9 | 14 | CASSPGGASYGYTF | TGTGCCAGCAGCCCCGGGGGGGCTAGCTATGGCTACACCTTC
. | TRBJ2-1 | . | TRBV6-5 | 11 | CASSYSGQQFF | TGTGCCAGCAGTTACTCGGGCCAGCAGTTCTTC
. | TRBJ2-1 | . | TRBV21-1 | 16 | CASSKPPGRGGLEQFF | TGTGCCAGCAGCAAACCCCCAGGGCGGGGGGGCCTTGAGCAGTTCTTC
. | TRBJ2-3 | . | TRBV29-1 | 15 | CSVSGQGEGTDTQYF | .
. | TRBJ1-1 | . | TRBV5-4 | 14 | CASSPTELNTEAFF | TGTGCCAGCAGCCCGACAGAGCTGAACACTGAAGCTTTCTTT
. | TRBJ2-4 | once | TRBV9 | 16 | CASIALQRKKPNIQYF | TGTGCCAGCATCGCCCTCCAGCGGAAAAAACCAAACATTCAGTACTTC
TRBD1 | TRBJ2-7 | . | TRBV11-2 | 14 | CASSLGGQGDEQYF | TGTGCCAGCAGCTTAGGTGGACAGGGCGACGAGCAGTACTTC
. | TRBJ1-3 | . | TRBV11-2 | 13 | CASSLGRVNTIYF | TGTGCCAGCAGCTTAGGCAGGGTAAACACCATATATTTT
. | TRBJ1-1 | . | TRBV9 | 15 | CASRPKVGRGTEAFF | TGTGCCAGCAGGCCCAAGGTGGGGCGAGGCACTGAAGCTTTCTTT
. | TRBJ1-5 | . | TRBV6-5 | 11 | CASSYSQPQHF | TGTGCCAGCAGTTATAGTCAGCCCCAGCATTTT
. | TRBJ2-1 | . | TRBV9 | 16 | CASSVAAEAHYNEQFF | TGTGCCAGCAGCGTAGCTGCGGAAGCTCACTACAATGAGCAGTTCTTC
TRBD1 | TRBJ2-3 | . | TRBV27 | 13 | CASWTGVFGTQYF | TGTGCCAGCTGGACAGGGGTATTTGGTACGCAGTATTTT
. | TRBJ2-7 | . | TRBV7-2 | 18 | CASSLGAGGGAMTYEQYF | TGTGCCAGCAGCTTAGGAGCAGGCGGCGGGGCGATGACCTACGAGCAGTACTTC
. | TRBJ2-5 | . | TRBV2 | 13 | CASSETPGGTQYF | TGTGCCAGCAGTGAAACCCCCGGGGGGACCCAGTACTTC
. | TRBJ2-2 | . | TRBV9 | 15 | CASSEGGLPTGELFF | TGTGCCAGCAGCGAGGGGGGGCTACCCACCGGGGAGCTGTTTTTT
TRBD1 | TRBJ2-6 | . | TRBV2 | 17 | CVFKQGQGRSGANVLTF | TGTGTCTTTAAACAGGGACAGGGCCGCTCTGGGGCCAACGTCCTGACTTTC
. | TRBJ2-7 | . | TRBV7-8 | 15 | CASSLRSGTYYEQYF | TGTGCCAGCAGCTTAAGGTCAGGGACATACTACGAGCAGTACTTC
. | TRBJ2-5 | . | TRBV14 | 13 | CASSQEGGETQYF | TGTGCCAGCAGCCAAGAGGGGGGAGAGACCCAGTACTTC
. | TRBJ2-4 | once | TRBV2 | 16 | CASSERTGKPKNIQYF | TGTGCCAGCAGCGAACGGACCGGGAAGCCCAAAAACATTCAGTACTTC
. | TRBJ1-2 | . | TRBV7-2 | 15 | CASSVHREFFYGYTF | TGTGCCAGCAGCGTTCACAGGGAATTCTTCTATGGCTACACCTTC
TRBD1 | TRBJ1-1 | . | TRBV9 | 19 | CASSVAPRDRGLMNTEAFF | TGTGCCAGCAGCGTAGCCCCCCGGGACAGGGGGCTGATGAACACTGAAGCTTTCTTT
TRBD1 | TRBJ1-2 | . | TRBV2 | 13 | CASSGDRKYGYTF | TGTGCCAGCAGCGGGGACAGAAAGTATGGCTACACCTTC
TRBD2 | TRBJ2-1 | . | TRBV29-1 | 16 | CSVATSGRARGDEQFF | TGCAGCGTTGCGACTAGCGGGAGGGCCCGTGGCGATGAGCAGTTCTTC
TRBD1 | TRBJ2-1 | few | TRBV27 | 15 | CASSPRDRGYNEQFF | TGTGCCAGCAGTCCCCGGGACAGGGGGTACAATGAGCAGTTCTTC
. | TRBJ1-1 | . | TRBV18 | 12 | CASSFGGTEAFF | TGTGCCAGCTCCTTCGGGGGGACTGAAGCTTTCTTT
. | TRBJ2-3 | . | TRBV9 | 15 | CASSVENGGADTQYF | TGTGCCAGCAGCGTAGAAAACGGAGGGGCAGATACGCAGTATTTT
. | TRBJ2-5 | . | TRBV5-6 | 14 | CASSSSPGVETQYF | TGTGCCAGCAGCTCATCACCAGGGGTAGAGACCCAGTACTTC
TRBD2 | TRBJ2-7 | . | TRBV4-1 | 16 | CASSQDPSTSVYEQYF | TGCGCCAGCAGCCAAGACCCTTCGACTAGCGTTTACGAGCAGTACTTC
TRBD2 | TRBJ2-7 | . | TRBV5-8 | 13 | CASSRGGSYEQYF | TGTGCCAGCAGCCGCGGGGGCTCCTACGAGCAGTACTTC
. | TRBJ2-5 | . | TRBV5-1 | 15 | CASSLEDSSRETQYF | TGCGCCAGCAGCTTGGAGGACAGCTCTCGGGAGACCCAGTACTTC
. | TRBJ1-1 | once | TRBV21-1 | 16 | CASSKGGGPPNPEAFF | TGTGCCAGCAGCAAAGGGGGGGGTCCCCCTAACCCTGAAGCTTTCTTT
. | TRBJ2-1 | . | TRBV7-3 | 14 | CASSLGGQYNEQFF | TGTGCCAGCAGCCTGGGGGGGCAGTACAATGAGCAGTTCTTC